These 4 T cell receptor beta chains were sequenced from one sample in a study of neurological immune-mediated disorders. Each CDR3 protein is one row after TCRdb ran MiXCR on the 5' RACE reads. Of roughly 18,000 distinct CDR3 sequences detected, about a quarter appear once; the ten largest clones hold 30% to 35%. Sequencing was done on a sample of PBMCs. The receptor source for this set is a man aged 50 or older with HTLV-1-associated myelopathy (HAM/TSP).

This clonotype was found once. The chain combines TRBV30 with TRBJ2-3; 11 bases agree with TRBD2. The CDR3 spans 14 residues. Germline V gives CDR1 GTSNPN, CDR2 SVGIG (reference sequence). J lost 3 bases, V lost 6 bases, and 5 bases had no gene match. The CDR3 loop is CACPSGGTTDTQYF. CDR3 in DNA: TGTGCCTGCCCTAGCGGGGGGACAACAGATACGCAGTATTTT.

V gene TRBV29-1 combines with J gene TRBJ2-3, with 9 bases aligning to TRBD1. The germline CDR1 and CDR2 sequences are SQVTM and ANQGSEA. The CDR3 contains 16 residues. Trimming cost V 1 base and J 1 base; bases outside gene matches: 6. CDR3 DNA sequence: TGCAGCGTTGAAGGGGGACAGGGATGGGGCACAGATACGCAGTATTTT. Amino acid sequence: CSVEGGQGWGTDTQYF.

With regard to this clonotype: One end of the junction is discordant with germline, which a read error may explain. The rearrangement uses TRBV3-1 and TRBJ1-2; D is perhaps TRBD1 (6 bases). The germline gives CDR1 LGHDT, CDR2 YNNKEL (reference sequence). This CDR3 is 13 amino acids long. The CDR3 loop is CASSPGQLSGYTF. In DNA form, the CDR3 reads TGTGCCAGTAGCCCGGGACAACTAAGCGGCTACACCTTC.

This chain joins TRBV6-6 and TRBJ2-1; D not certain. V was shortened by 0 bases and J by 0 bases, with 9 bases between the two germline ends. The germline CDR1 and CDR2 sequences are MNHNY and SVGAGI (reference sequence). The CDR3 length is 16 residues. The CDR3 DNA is TGTGCCAGCAGTTACTCCCCAGAGAGCTCCTACAATGAGCAGTTCTTC. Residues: CASSYSPESSYNEQFF.